The clone carrying this TCR beta chain was counted many times. Its antigen is as yet unknown. One end of the junction varies from germline; a read error may be responsible. The sample originates from a study of response to subunit inactivated influenza vaccine. TCRdb passed the RT-PCR reads through MiXCR, listing each CDR3 protein once. The table records more than 400,000 distinct CDR3 sequences, approximately 7.2% of them present only once. General study points: Few additional T cells are recruited per seasonal influenza vaccination, authors suggested.

In germline, CDR1 is SQVTM, CDR2 ANQGSEA. The length of the CDR3 is 11 residues. This receptor was identified in a man aged 45 to 75 who received an inactivated influenza vaccine. Sequencing used PBMCs from blood, obtained roughly 24 months after vaccination. This chain uses TRBV29-1 with TRBJ2-1; D uncertain. The CDR3 nucleotides are TGCAGCGTTCAAGAATACAATGAGCAGTTCTTC. Its translation is CSVQEYNEQFF.